This TCR beta chain stems from a study of shared clonotypes between healthy human individuals. Overall study: Each donor had three CD4 naive, three CD4 memory, two CD8 naive and one CD8 memory plate.

TCRdb's copy holds only in-frame clones and misses some; the assay was immunoSEQ multiplex PCR. The table lists around 1.5 million clones, 98% of them singletons. Germline assignment: CDR1 PRHDT and CDR2 FYEKMQ (reference sequence). V was shortened by 1 base and J by 2 bases, with 9 bases between the two germline ends. The CDR3 totals 15 residues. The V call is TRBV13, the J call TRBJ1-5; D unresolved. This sequence was found in a man aged 25-45 years in good health. Sequencing was done on a sample of naive CD4+ T cells sorted from blood. Subset: CD45RA+ positively selected. The CDR3 sequence is CASSLEWAGNQPQHF. DNA of the CDR3: TGTGCCAGCAGCTTAGAGTGGGCAGGCAATCAGCCCCAGCATTTT.